In this sample, the clone carrying this T cell receptor beta chain turned up once. Compared with germline, one end of the junction differs, possibly owing to a read error. The sample comes from a study of blood T cell repertoires in COVID-19. Looking at the study overall: Acute and convalescent COVID-19 samples came from the United States, Italy and Spain. In each case, the material was cDNA or gDNA derived from T cells, B-cell-depleted T cells, or PBMCs.

Seattle's cohort entered during active infection and was followed longitudinally. In the original processing: Scientists estimated how many nucleated cells there were by amplifying reference gene primers. TCRdb's table, derived via immunoSEQ multiplex PCR, lists solely in-frame clones and lacks some. D and trimming come from the DNA, and the V and J calls and clone size come from that table. Among 350,000 to 450,000 clones listed, 75% to 90% were seen once. CDR3 size: 15 residues. The germline CDR1 and CDR2 sequences are GTSNPN and SVGIG (reference sequence). The material sequenced was peripheral blood. The TCR originated in a woman aged 40 to 49 with COVID-19, enrolled during active disease. This chain connects TRBV30 to TRBJ2-7; 9 positions match TRBD1. The CDR3: CAWRGPGQGTYGQYF. CDR3 sequence (DNA): TGTGCCTGGAGGGGACCGGGACAGGGTACCTACGGGCAGTACTTC.